This TCR beta chain emerged from a study of Graves' ophthalmopathy and Graves' hyperthyroidism. The study's findings and limits: A 13-signature model separated ophthalmopathy from stable hyperthyroidism, reaching roughly 85% sensitivity and about 81% specificity cross-validated.

Note on this clonotype: Antigen specificity is unknown.

For repertoire sequencing, the TCR beta CDR3 regions were amplified from RNA transcripts. HTBI-primed RT-PCR formed the first round, and a multiplex PCR formed the second. TCRdb re-analysed the multiplex PCR reads in MiXCR, keeping a single row per CDR3 protein. The profile shows 500,000 to 800,000 distinct CDR3 sequences, roughly 41% of them singletons. The sample was peripheral blood. The sequence came from an adult man with Graves' ophthalmopathy.

This CDR3 reads CASSDGRRGTNEKLFF. The CDR3 DNA is TGTGCCAGCAGTGATGGGAGGCGGGGGACTAATGAAAAACTGTTTTTT. J is TRBJ1-4 and V is TRBV7-9, with TRBD1 as a possible D gene (5 bases). The germline V and J ends were trimmed by 6 bases and 2 bases, with 16 bases remaining between them. CDR1 is SEHNR and CDR2 is FQNEAQ in the germline V gene (reference sequence). The CDR3 covers 16 residues.